One sample yielded the 8 T cell receptor beta chains listed below, sequenced in a study of CD8 T cells in ankylosing spondylitis. TCRdb redid the calling of the 5' RACE reads with MiXCR, one entry per CDR3 protein. The sample carries fewer than 130,000 distinct CDR3 sequences, around 24% recorded once. Sequencing was carried out using synovial fluid, either unsorted or a sorted T cell fraction (not recorded which). The origin of the receptors is a male donor with ankylosing spondylitis.

This chain connects TRBV27 to TRBJ1-2; 7 bases line up with TRBD1. Germline V gene lookup returns CDR1 MNHEY and CDR2 SMNVEV (reference sequence). The CDR3 totals 14 residues. V lost 5 bases to trimming and J lost 5 bases; unmatched junction nucleotides: 8. The CDR3 region is CASSPSGQIYGYTF. The CDR3 DNA is TGTGCCAGCAGTCCCTCGGGACAGATTTATGGCTACACCTTC.

This clonotype was counted many times. The chain combines TRBV20-1 with TRBJ1-1, with a tentative D call TRBD1 (6 bases). V was pared by 6 bases and J by 5 bases, with 19 bases between. The V gene's germline CDR1 is DFQATT and CDR2 SNEGSKA (reference sequence). This CDR3 has 14 residues. CDR3 protein: CSAPLGGGVTEAFF. The CDR3 nucleotides read TGCAGTGCCCCCCTGGGGGGCGGAGTGACTGAAGCTTTCTTT.

The rearrangement links TRBV20-1 to TRBJ1-1; D not resolved. The CDR3 extends over 13 amino acids. Germline CDR1 is DFQATT and CDR2 is SNEGSKA (reference sequence). Trimming cost V 5 bases and J 4 bases, with 14 bases left between them. CDR3 sequence: CSAWDGGVTEAFF. CDR3 DNA: TGCAGTGCTTGGGATGGCGGGGTCACTGAAGCTTTCTTT.

The V gene is TRBV20-1, the J gene TRBJ2-7, with TRBD2 matching 8 bases. Germline CDR1 and CDR2: DFQATT and SNEGSKA (reference sequence). There are 13 residues in the CDR3. The trim removed 4 bases at V and 4 bases at J, leaving 6 bases unmatched. The CDR3 nucleotides are TGCAGTGCTACTTTAGCGGGACAATACGAGCAGTACTTC. This encodes CSATLAGQYEQYF.

V is TRBV5-1 and J is TRBJ2-5, with TRBD2 matching over 7 bases. From germline, CDR1 is SGHRS and CDR2 YFSETQ. V shed 2 bases and J 4 bases; nucleotides not matched to a gene: 8. CDR3 length equals 15 residues. The chain's CDR3 is CASSFGRELRETQYF. As DNA, the CDR3 is TGCGCCAGCAGCTTTGGGCGGGAGTTACGAGAGACCCAGTACTTC. Full variable domain (missing parts from reference TRBV5-1 and TRBJ2-5): KAGVTQTPRYLIKTRGQQVTLSCSPISGHRSVSWYQQTPGQGLQFLFEYFSETQRNKGNFPGRFSGRQFSNSRSEMNVSTLELGDSALYLCASSFGRELRETQYFGPGTRLLVL.

This chain uses TRBV7-8 with TRBJ1-1; D call uncertain. In germline, CDR1 is SGHVS, CDR2 FQNEAQ. V was pared by 4 bases and J by 9 bases, with 24 bases between. The CDR3 sequence is 16 residues long. CDR3 sequence (DNA): TGTGCCAGCAGCTCCCGCTGGAAGACCGATACACTGAAAGCTTTCTTT. Amino acid sequence: CASSSRWKTDTLKAFF.

The chain links TRBV13 to TRBJ2-1; D may match TRBD1 or TRBD2 (5 bases each). This CDR3 is built from 15 residues. V gave up 3 bases and J gave up 4 bases, with 13 bases separating them. CDR1 is PRHDT, CDR2 FYEKMQ, per germline (reference sequence). The CDR3 DNA sequence: TGTGCCAGCAGCTTGCAAGGGGACCTTTACAATGAGCAGTTCTTC. Translating it yields CASSLQGDLYNEQFF.

The chain couples TRBV6-1 to TRBJ1-1; the D is unclear. Germline-derived CDR1 and CDR2 are MNHNS and SASEGT. Trimming took 2 bases from V and 4 from J, leaving 14 bases between them. The CDR3 covers 15 residues. The CDR3 reads CASSESTLGFTEAFF. The CDR3 region has the DNA TGTGCCAGCAGTGAATCGACCTTGGGGTTCACTGAAGCTTTCTTT.